A single sample gave rise to the 15 T cell receptor beta chains below, sequenced in a study of cytomegalovirus exposure and HLA in healthy donors. The study ran its PCR with 60 Vbeta and 13 Jbeta primers. TCRdb's table, derived via immunoSEQ multiplex PCR, lists solely in-frame clones and lacks some. The specimen's table records over 100,000 clones. The material sequenced was PBMCs. These receptors were taken from a man between 18 and 29 years old in good health and CMV-seronegative.

A word on this clone: The same CDR3 arises from other DNA sequences in this sample as well. V and J are TRBV6-5 and TRBJ1-5; TRBD1 agrees at 8 bases. With V trimmed by 6 bases and J by 4 bases, 5 bases remained unmatched. Looked up from germline, CDR1 is MNHEY and CDR2 is SVGAGI. The CDR3 covers 14 residues. The CDR3 DNA reads as TGTGCCAGCAGGCGGACAGGGAGGAATCAGCCCCAGCATTTT. This gives the protein CASRRTGRNQPQHF.

CDR3 amino acids: CASSPSQRGQETQYF. CDR3 sequence (DNA): TGTGCCAGTAGTCCCTCACAGCGGGGCCAAGAGACCCAGTACTTC. The chain has TRBV19 and TRBJ2-5, with 7 bases lining up with TRBD2. V was clipped by 5 bases and J by 1 base; unmatched bases: 7. Germline V lookup: CDR1 LNHDA, CDR2 SQIVND (reference sequence). The CDR3 has 15 amino acids.

As regards this clone: This same CDR3 is encoded by further DNA sequences in the sample. The chain recombines TRBV4-3 with TRBJ2-3; 9 nucleotides agree with TRBD2. The CDR3 sequence is 17 residues long. V shed 4 bases, J shed 0 bases, and the junction held 8 bases outside the gene matches. Germline CDR1 and CDR2: LGHNA and YSLEER. The CDR3 loop is CASSREAGGLSTDTQYF. The CDR3 DNA sequence: TGCGCCAGCAGCCGGGAAGCGGGGGGCCTTAGCACAGATACGCAGTATTTT.

This chain links TRBV28 with TRBJ2-7; 9 bases are a match to TRBD2. Germline loops: CDR1 MDHEN, CDR2 SYDVKM. The CDR3 length is 14 residues. The V segment lost 5 bases and the J segment 6 bases; nucleotides outside the gene matches: 8. The CDR3 is CASSLGGREGEQYF. CDR3 DNA sequence: TGTGCCAGCAGTCTTGGGGGGCGGGAGGGCGAGCAGTACTTC.

The chain has TRBV19 and TRBJ1-2; 7 positions agree with TRBD1. CDR3 size: 13 residues. The germline CDR1 and CDR2 sequences are LNHDA and SQIVND (reference sequence). Trimming at V came to 3 bases and at J to 7 bases, leaving 5 bases not matched to a gene. In nucleotides, the CDR3 is TGTGCCAGTAGTATTGACAGGGCCAGTGGCTACACCTTC. It translates to CASSIDRASGYTF.

The chain joins TRBV15 to TRBJ2-5; the match to TRBD1 covers 9 bases. The CDR3 covers 14 residues. With V trimmed by 3 bases and J by 4 bases, 3 bases remained unmatched. CDR1 and CDR2 (germline): LNHNV, YYDKDF (reference sequence). The CDR3 spells CATSRDRGGETQYF. CDR3 sequence (DNA): TGTGCCACCAGCAGGGACAGGGGAGGAGAGACCCAGTACTTC.

The chain carries TRBV18 and TRBJ2-3; maybe TRBD1 (6 bases). The CDR3 extends over 17 amino acids. Deletions cut 2 bases from V and 3 bases from J, with 18 bases between. Germline loops: CDR1 KGHSH, CDR2 LQKENI. The CDR3: CASSPLPPGTKTDTQYF. CDR3 coding DNA: TGTGCCAGCTCACCATTACCCCCCGGGACAAAGACAGATACGCAGTATTTT.

The chain carries TRBV28 and TRBJ1-2; D perhaps matches TRBD1 (5 bases). Germline assignment: CDR1 MDHEN and CDR2 SYDVKM. The CDR3 is made up of 16 amino acids. Trimming cost V 3 bases and J 4 bases, with 18 bases left between them. CDR3 loop: CASSFHPGREVYGYTF. Written as DNA, the CDR3 is TGTGCCAGCAGTTTCCATCCCGGCAGGGAAGTCTATGGCTACACCTTC.

This chain links TRBV5-1 with TRBJ2-2; 7 bases line up with TRBD1. Germline V gene lookup returns CDR1 SGHRS and CDR2 YFSETQ. V lost 7 bases to trimming and J lost 7 bases; unmatched junction nucleotides: 13. The CDR3 runs to 15 residues. The CDR3 nucleotides read TGCGCCAGCGTAAAAGGGGGCCCAGCCGACGGGGAGCTGTTTTTT. It translates to CASVKGGPADGELFF.

The chain is built from TRBV28 and TRBJ2-1; 10 bases are shared with TRBD2. The V segment lost 6 bases and the J segment 4 bases; nucleotides outside the gene matches: 6. Germline values: CDR1 MDHEN, CDR2 SYDVKM. The CDR3 runs to 15 residues. Written as DNA, the CDR3 is TGTGCCAGCAGGACCGGGACTAGCGTATACAATGAGCAGTTCTTC. Residues: CASRTGTSVYNEQFF.

The V call is TRBV7-9, the J call TRBJ1-1; D may be TRBD1 (5 bases). V was pared by 0 bases and J by 8 bases, with 7 bases between. This CDR3 has 12 amino acids. The V gene's germline CDR1 is SEHNR and CDR2 FQNEAQ (reference sequence). The CDR3 bases are TGTGCCAGCAGCTTAGCTCAGGGCGAAGCTTTCTTT. Protein: CASSLAQGEAFF.

This rearrangement joins TRBV4-1 to TRBJ2-1; the match to TRBD2 covers 8 bases. V dropped 1 base and J dropped 1; count of bases not matched to a gene: 6. The germline CDR1 and CDR2 sequences are MGHRA and YSYEKL. This CDR3 spans 17 amino acids. CDR3 nucleotide sequence: TGCGCCAGCAGCCAAGTTAGCGGGACCTCATCCTACAATGAGCAGTTCTTC. Amino acid sequence: CASSQVSGTSSYNEQFF.

V is TRBV5-4 and J is TRBJ1-1, with D possibly TRBD1 on 6 matching bases. Trimming removed 0 bases at V and 2 bases at J, with 8 bases between. The CDR3 sequence is 14 residues long. Looked up from germline, CDR1 is SGHNT and CDR2 is YYREEE (reference sequence). The CDR3 coding sequence is TGTGCCAGCAGCTTGGTGGGGGCTAACACTGAAGCTTTCTTT. This sequence encodes CASSLVGANTEAFF.

In DNA form, the CDR3 reads TGCGCCAGCAGCCTCGTCGTCCGGGGCACTGAAGCTTTCTTT. It codes for CASSLVVRGTEAFF. The chain recombines TRBV4-3 with TRBJ1-1; no reliable D call. The CDR3 has 14 residues. CDR1 is LGHNA and CDR2 is YSLEER in the germline V gene. The V gene lost 4 bases and the J gene lost 4 bases, with 13 bases spanning the gap.

The V gene is TRBV25-1, the J gene TRBJ2-1, with 12 nucleotides matching TRBD2. Germline V gene lookup returns CDR1 MGHDK and CDR2 SYGVNS. The length of the CDR3 is 16 residues. V dropped 5 bases and J dropped 6; count of bases not matched to a gene: 8. The CDR3 here is CASSSRLAGVSNEQFF. CDR3 DNA: TGTGCCAGCAGTTCGCGACTAGCGGGAGTGTCCAATGAGCAGTTCTTC.